Following are 20 T cell receptor beta chains from one sample sequenced in a study of molecular identifiers for immune sequencing clone quantification. Each CDR3 protein gets one entry after TCRdb re-called the PCR reads with MiXCR. The sample contains about 320,000 distinct CDR3 sequences, 20% to 25% of which appear only once. Sequencing was carried out using naive CD8+ T cells from blood, with Jurkat cell RNA spiked in. Subset indicated: FACS-sorted CD8+CD4-CCR7+CD45RA+ naive T cells. The receptors here all came from a human donor in good health. Some libraries in this study had Jurkat cell RNA spiked in.

This clonotype was seen more than once but under ten times. At one end, the junction sequence differs from germline, possibly due to a read error. The gene calls are TRBV28 and TRBJ2-4; D possibly corresponds to TRBD1 (6 bases). Germline CDR1 is MDHEN and CDR2 is SYDVKM. This CDR3 has 12 residues. CDR3 sequence (DNA): TGTGCCAGCAGTTCGTGGAAGGGGGATTTGGACTTC. It specifies CASSSWKGDLDF.

The chain uses TRBV6-2 or TRBV6-3 and TRBJ2-5; 12 bases are shared with TRBD2. Germline CDR1 is MNHEY and CDR2 is SVGEGT. There are 20 residues in the CDR3. The J segment lost 1 base and the V segment lost 0 bases, leaving 12 bases of the junction unmatched. This chain's CDR3 is CASSYSRLAGALPFQETQYF. The CDR3 nucleotides read TGTGCCAGCAGTTACTCGCGACTAGCGGGGGCGCTACCCTTCCAAGAGACCCAGTACTTC.

Comment on this clonotype: This CDR3 fails to terminate in the conserved phenylalanine or tryptophan, so it likely reflects a read error. The V and J genes are TRBV3-1 and TRBJ1-2; no definite D call. The CDR3 loop spans 17 amino acids. Trimming pared 0 bases from V and 1 base from J, leaving 15 bases between. The germline V gene has CDR1 LGHDT and CDR2 YNNKEL (reference sequence). This CDR3 reads CASSQEHRAEINYGYTL. The CDR3 DNA sequence: TGTGCCAGCAGCCAAGAACATCGGGCGGAGATTAACTATGGCTACACCCTC.

This clonotype has only a few counts. V is TRBV12-3 or TRBV12-4 and J is TRBJ2-1; possible D gene TRBD1, 5 bases. The CDR3 runs 16 residues. The V end lost 3 bases, the J end lost 1 base, and 13 bases lay between the germline ends. This CDR3 is CASSLAKGLSYNEQFF. CDR3 DNA: TGTGCCAGCAGTTTGGCCAAGGGGTTGTCCTACAATGAGCAGTTCTTC.

This clonotype was found many times. The chain couples TRBV6-2 or TRBV6-3 to TRBJ2-2; no firm D call. Germline lookup yields CDR1 MNHEY and CDR2 SVGEGT. V lost 5 bases to trimming and J lost 1 base, with 8 bases between them. This CDR3 comprises 14 residues. The CDR3 region has the DNA TGTGCCAGCAGTCCATACTTGAACACCGGGGAGCTGTTTTTT. Translation gives CASSPYLNTGELFF.

The J gene is TRBJ2-3, the V gene TRBV3-1; unclear D gene. The germline CDR1 and CDR2 sequences are LGHDT and YNNKEL (reference sequence). Trimming cost V 3 bases and J 1 base, with 11 bases left between them. CDR3 size: 15 residues. The CDR3: CASSHPQSGTDTQYF. CDR3 nucleotides: TGTGCCAGCAGCCACCCCCAGAGCGGCACAGATACGCAGTATTTT.

There are many counts of this clonotype. The rearrangement uses TRBV5-1 and TRBJ2-3; weak D call: TRBD2 (6 bases). Trimming took off 6 bases at V and 1 base at J, with 18 bases between the two ends. CDR3 length equals 16 residues. Germline CDR1 reads SGHRS; CDR2 reads YFSETQ. For the CDR3, the DNA is TGCGCCAGCACGGGGGTGGTGTTACAGGGCACAGATACGCAGTATTTT. Translation: CASTGVVLQGTDTQYF.

This clonotype was picked up many times. The V and J genes are TRBV2 and TRBJ2-1; 12 bases are a match to TRBD1. The CDR3 is 15 amino acids. Germline-derived CDR1 and CDR2 are SNHLY and FYNNEI. The junction had 4 bases not matched to a gene; V was cut back by 6 bases and J by 4 bases. The CDR3 bases are TGTGCCAGCAGCGGGACAGGGGGCGGGTACAATGAGCAGTTCTTC. Its translation: CASSGTGGGYNEQFF.

This clonotype was observed at least ten times. The chain recombines TRBV7-9 with TRBJ2-2, with 7 bases aligning to TRBD1. CDR3 length: 19 residues. Per germline, CDR1 SEHNR and CDR2 FQNEAQ (reference sequence). The V and J ends lost 4 bases and 6 bases, in that order; junction bases with no gene match: 20. The CDR3 nucleotides are TGTGCCAGCAGCTCGCTCGAGTTCGCTGGACAGGACACACCCGGGGAGCTGTTTTTT. Translated, it gives CASSSLEFAGQDTPGELFF.

The table lists this clonotype with many counts. This sequence joins TRBV28 and TRBJ2-1, with 7 bases aligning to TRBD2. The V segment lost 3 bases and the J segment 0 bases; nucleotides outside the gene matches: 2. The CDR3 totals 15 residues. Germline V gives CDR1 MDHEN, CDR2 SYDVKM. CDR3 DNA sequence: TGTGCCAGCAGTTTCCGGACTAGCTCCTACAATGAGCAGTTCTTC. This sequence encodes CASSFRTSSYNEQFF.

As regards this clonotype: A clone one base away is much larger, so this may be a read error. The V gene is TRBV7-3, the J gene TRBJ2-1; D perhaps matches TRBD2 (6 bases). V gave up 0 bases and J gave up 5 bases, with 26 bases separating them. This CDR3 comprises 20 residues. CDR1 is SGHTA, CDR2 FQGTGA, per germline. As DNA, the CDR3 is TGTGCCAGCAGCTTAACCGCTAATCCAGCGGGCAAACCCCACCACAATGAGCAGTTCTTC. Protein product: CASSLTANPAGKPHHNEQFF. The full variable domain, completed using reference TRBV7-3 and TRBJ2-1, is GAGVSQTPSNKVTEKGKYVELRCDPISGHTALYWYRQSLGQGPEFLIYFQGTGAADDSGLPNDRFFAVRPEGSVSTLKIQRTERGDSAVYLCASSLTANPAGKPHHNEQFFGPGTRLTVL.

This clonotype was counted only a few times. The chain combines TRBV7-9 with TRBJ2-6; D is unclear. The CDR3 covers 15 residues. V dropped 1 base and J dropped 2 bases, with 6 bases sitting between them. The V gene's germline CDR1 is SEHNR and CDR2 FQNEAQ (reference sequence). DNA for the CDR3: TGTGCCAGCAGCTTAGAAACTACTGGGGCCAACGTCCTGACTTTC. Its protein is CASSLETTGANVLTF.

This clonotype was detected many times. The chain recombines TRBV4-2 with TRBJ2-5, with D possibly matching TRBD2 (6 bases). Germline lookup yields CDR1 LGHNA and CDR2 YNFKEQ. The CDR3 is made up of 15 amino acids. Trimming took 1 base from V and 7 from J, leaving 16 bases between them. As DNA, the CDR3 is TGTGCCAGCAGCCAAGTTTGGTTCGGGGAGGCGACCCAGTACTTC. Its protein is CASSQVWFGEATQYF.

V and J are TRBV12-3 or TRBV12-4 and TRBJ2-2; 7 bases line up with TRBD2. Germline trimming cut 3 bases from V and 7 bases from J; bases unmatched to any gene: 2. CDR3 size: 13 residues. This CDR3 reads CASSFGGNGELFF. CDR3 bases: TGTGCCAGCAGTTTCGGGGGGAACGGGGAGCTGTTTTTT.

The table lists this clonotype with many counts. The chain recombines TRBV5-1 with TRBJ2-7; D may be TRBD1 or TRBD2 (7 bases each). The germline gives CDR1 SGHRS, CDR2 YFSETQ. V lost 4 bases to trimming and J lost 4 bases, with 18 bases between them. CDR3 length: 15 residues. Here the CDR3 reads CASSGASGGGYEQYF. CDR3 in DNA: TGCGCCAGCAGCGGTGCTTCAGGGGGGGGTTACGAGCAGTACTTC.

Concerning this clonotype: This likely traces to a read error, being one base from a far larger clone. The chain has TRBV27 and TRBJ2-7; 8 bases fit TRBD1. Germline trimming cut 6 bases from V and 2 bases from J; bases unmatched to any gene: 3. CDR3 length equals 13 residues. Germline V lookup: CDR1 MNHEY, CDR2 SMNVEV (reference sequence). CDR3 sequence (DNA): TGTGCCAGCAGCTCAGGGGGCCCCTACGAGCAGTACGTC. Residues: CASSSGGPYEQYV.

This clonotype was counted between two and nine times. The chain has TRBV2 and TRBJ2-7; TRBD2 is a possible D gene (7 bases). The ends were cut back, 0 bases at V and 4 bases at J, with 16 bases in the middle. The CDR3 contains 16 residues. Germline CDR1 SNHLY, CDR2 FYNNEI. This CDR3 reads CASSEARRRGAYEQYF. CDR3 sequence (DNA): TGTGCCAGCAGTGAAGCTCGGCGCCGGGGGGCTTACGAGCAGTACTTC.

This clonotype was detected only a few times. The rearrangement uses TRBV6-2 or TRBV6-3 and TRBJ2-3; tentative D call: TRBD2 (5 bases). CDR1 is MNHEY and CDR2 is SVGEGT in the germline V gene. The V and J ends lost 2 bases and 2 bases respectively, with 14 bases between them. The CDR3 runs 16 residues. The CDR3 is CASSYGERDYTDTQYF. The CDR3 DNA reads as TGTGCCAGCAGTTACGGCGAGAGGGATTACACAGATACGCAGTATTTT.

This clonotype was observed a single time. Since no conserved phenylalanine or tryptophan closes the CDR3, a read error is the likely cause. The chain combines TRBV11-2 with TRBJ2-7, with no clear D. CDR1 is SGHAT, CDR2 FQNNGV, per germline. This CDR3 contains 11 residues. V was clipped by 5 bases and J by 7 bases, with 9 bases between them. CDR3 sequence (DNA): TGTGCCAGCAGCCACGCGGAGGAGCAGTACCTC. This gives the protein CASSHAEEQYL.

This clonotype turned up a few times. The rearrangement uses TRBV25-1 and TRBJ2-7; TRBD2 aligns across 7 bases. This CDR3 region has 14 residues. J gave up 2 bases and V 2 bases, and 3 bases lay outside the gene matches. Germline V lookup: CDR1 MGHDK, CDR2 SYGVNS. CDR3 bases: TGTGCCAGCAGTGAAGGCGGGGGAGCCTACGAGCAGTACTTC. As protein: CASSEGGGAYEQYF.